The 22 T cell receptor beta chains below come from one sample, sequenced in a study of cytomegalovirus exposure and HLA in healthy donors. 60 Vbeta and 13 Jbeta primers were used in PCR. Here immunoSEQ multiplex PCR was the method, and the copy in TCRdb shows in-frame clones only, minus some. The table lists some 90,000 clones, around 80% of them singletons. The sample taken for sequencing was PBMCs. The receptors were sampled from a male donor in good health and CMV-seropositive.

Here the CDR3 reads CASSPSGGDYNEQFF. Written as DNA, the CDR3 is TGTGCCAGCAGCCCTAGCGGGGGGGACTACAATGAGCAGTTCTTC. V and J are TRBV7-3 and TRBJ2-1; 12 bases match TRBD2. The CDR3 length is 15 residues. In germline, CDR1 is SGHTA, CDR2 FQGTGA. V shed 5 bases, J shed 3 bases, and the junction held 2 bases outside the gene matches. The complete variable domain, with remaining parts taken from reference TRBV7-3 and TRBJ2-1, reads GAGVSQTPSNKVTEKGKYVELRCDPISGHTALYWYRQSLGQGPEFLIYFQGTGAADDSGLPNDRFFAVRPEGSVSTLKIQRTERGDSAVYLCASSPSGGDYNEQFFGPGTRLTVL.

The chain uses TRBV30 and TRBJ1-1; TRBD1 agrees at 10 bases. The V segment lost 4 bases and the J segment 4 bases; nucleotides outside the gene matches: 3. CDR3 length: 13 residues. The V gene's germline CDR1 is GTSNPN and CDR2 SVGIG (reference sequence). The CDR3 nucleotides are TGTGCCTGGAATCGGGACAGGGGCACTGAAGCTTTCTTT. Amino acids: CAWNRDRGTEAFF.

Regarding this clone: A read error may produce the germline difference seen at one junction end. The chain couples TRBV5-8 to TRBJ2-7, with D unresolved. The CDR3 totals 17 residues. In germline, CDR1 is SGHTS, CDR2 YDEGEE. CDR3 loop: CASSLLLGSENSHEQYF. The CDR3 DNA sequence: TGTGCCAGCAGCTTGCTACTCGGCAGCGAAAACTCCCACGAGCAGTACTTC.

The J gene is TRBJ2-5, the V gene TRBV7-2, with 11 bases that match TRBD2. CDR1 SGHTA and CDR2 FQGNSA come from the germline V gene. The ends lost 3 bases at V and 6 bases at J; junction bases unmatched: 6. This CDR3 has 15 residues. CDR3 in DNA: TGTGCCAGCAGCTTCCTAGCGGGAGGAGGGAAGACCCAGTACTTC. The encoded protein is CASSFLAGGGKTQYF.

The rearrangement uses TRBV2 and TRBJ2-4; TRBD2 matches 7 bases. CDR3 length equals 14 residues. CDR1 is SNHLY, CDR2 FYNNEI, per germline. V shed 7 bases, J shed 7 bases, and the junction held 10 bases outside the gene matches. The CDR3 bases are TGTGCCAGCACATATATAGGGCGGGAGAACATTCAGTACTTC. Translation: CASTYIGRENIQYF.

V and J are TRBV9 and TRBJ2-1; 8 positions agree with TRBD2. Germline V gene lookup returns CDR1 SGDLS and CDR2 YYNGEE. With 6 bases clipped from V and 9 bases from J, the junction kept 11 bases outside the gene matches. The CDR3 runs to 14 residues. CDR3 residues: CASNYGGGQSEQFF. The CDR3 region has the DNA TGTGCCAGCAACTACGGGGGGGGCCAGTCTGAGCAGTTCTTC.

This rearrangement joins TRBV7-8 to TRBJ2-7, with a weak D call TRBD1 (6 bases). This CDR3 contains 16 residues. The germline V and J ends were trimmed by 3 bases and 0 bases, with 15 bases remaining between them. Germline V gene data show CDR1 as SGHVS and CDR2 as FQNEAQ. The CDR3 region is CASSFRGGKGSYEQYF. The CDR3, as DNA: TGTGCCAGCAGCTTCAGAGGGGGAAAGGGCTCCTACGAGCAGTACTTC.

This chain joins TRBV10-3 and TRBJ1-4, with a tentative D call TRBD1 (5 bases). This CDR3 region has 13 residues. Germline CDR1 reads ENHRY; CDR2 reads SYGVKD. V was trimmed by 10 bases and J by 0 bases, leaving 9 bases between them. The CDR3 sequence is CATQGATNEKLFF. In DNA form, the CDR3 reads TGTGCCACCCAGGGTGCAACTAATGAAAAACTGTTTTTT.

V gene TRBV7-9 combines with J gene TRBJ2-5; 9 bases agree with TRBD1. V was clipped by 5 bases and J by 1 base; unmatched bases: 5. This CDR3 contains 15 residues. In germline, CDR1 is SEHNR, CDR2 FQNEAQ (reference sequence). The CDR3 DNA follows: TGTGCCAGCAGCAGCCGGGACAGGGCCCAAGAGACCCAGTACTTC. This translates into CASSSRDRAQETQYF.

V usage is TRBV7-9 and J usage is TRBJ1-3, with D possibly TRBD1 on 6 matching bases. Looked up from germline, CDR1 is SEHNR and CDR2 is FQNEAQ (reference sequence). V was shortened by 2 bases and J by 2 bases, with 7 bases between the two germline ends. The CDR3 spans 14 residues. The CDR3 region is CASSLPGAGNTIYF. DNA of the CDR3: TGTGCCAGCAGCTTACCAGGGGCTGGAAACACCATATATTTT.

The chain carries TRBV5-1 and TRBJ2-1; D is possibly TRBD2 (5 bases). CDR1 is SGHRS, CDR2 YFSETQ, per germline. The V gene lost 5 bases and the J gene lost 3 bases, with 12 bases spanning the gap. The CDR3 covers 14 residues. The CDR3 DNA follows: TGCGCCAGCAGAGAGGGAAACCACTACAATGAGCAGTTCTTC. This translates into CASREGNHYNEQFF.

The CDR3 here is CSVGSGTGELFF. In nucleotides, the CDR3 is TGCAGCGTTGGCTCAGGCACCGGGGAGCTGTTTTTT. This chain connects TRBV29-1 to TRBJ2-2; D unclear. The CDR3 has 12 amino acids. Germline lookup yields CDR1 SQVTM and CDR2 ANQGSEA. The V gene lost 4 bases and the J gene lost 4 bases, with 7 bases spanning the gap.

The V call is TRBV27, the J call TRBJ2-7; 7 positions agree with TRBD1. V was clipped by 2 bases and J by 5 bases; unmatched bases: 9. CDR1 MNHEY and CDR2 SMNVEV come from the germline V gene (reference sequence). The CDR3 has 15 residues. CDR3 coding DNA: TGTGCCAGCAGTTTAAGCCAGGGGGACGGAAACGAGCAGTACTTC. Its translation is CASSLSQGDGNEQYF.

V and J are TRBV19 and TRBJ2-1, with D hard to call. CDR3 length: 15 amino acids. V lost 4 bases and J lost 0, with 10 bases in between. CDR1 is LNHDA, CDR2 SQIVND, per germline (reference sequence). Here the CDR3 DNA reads TGTGCCAGTAGTAAAAGTGATAGCTCCTACAATGAGCAGTTCTTC. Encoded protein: CASSKSDSSYNEQFF.

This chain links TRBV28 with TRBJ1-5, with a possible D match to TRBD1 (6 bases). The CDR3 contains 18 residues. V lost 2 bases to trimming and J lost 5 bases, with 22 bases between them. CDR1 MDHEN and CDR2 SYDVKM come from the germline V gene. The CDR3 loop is CASSLVETGFTLDQPQHF. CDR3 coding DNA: TGTGCCAGCAGTTTAGTAGAAACAGGGTTTACCCTCGATCAGCCCCAGCATTTT.

The chain's CDR3 is CASSLGADTQYF. CDR3 nucleotide sequence: TGTGCCAGCAGCCTAGGGGCGGATACGCAGTATTTT. The J gene is TRBJ2-3, the V gene TRBV7-8, with D perhaps matching TRBD1 (5 bases). Per the germline V gene, CDR1 is SGHVS and CDR2 is FQNEAQ. This CDR3 has 12 amino acids. Deletions cut 5 bases from V and 6 bases from J, with 9 bases between. Full variable domain (outside the CDR3, taken from reference TRBV7-8 and TRBJ2-3): GAGVSQSPRYKVAKRGQDVALRCDPISGHVSLFWYQQALGQGPEFLTYFQNEAQLDKSGLPSDRFFAERPEGSVSTLKIQRTQQEDSAVYLCASSLGADTQYFGPGTRLTVL.

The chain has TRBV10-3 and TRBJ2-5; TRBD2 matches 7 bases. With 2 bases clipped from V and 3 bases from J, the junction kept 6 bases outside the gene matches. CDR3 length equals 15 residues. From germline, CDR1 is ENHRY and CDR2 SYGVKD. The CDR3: CAISEAGLRKETQYF. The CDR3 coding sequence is TGTGCCATCAGTGAGGCGGGACTAAGAAAAGAGACCCAGTACTTC.

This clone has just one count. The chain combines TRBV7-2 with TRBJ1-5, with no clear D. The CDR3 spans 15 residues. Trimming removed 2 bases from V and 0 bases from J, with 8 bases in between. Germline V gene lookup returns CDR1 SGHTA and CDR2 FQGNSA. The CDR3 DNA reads TGTGCCAGCAGCTTACAGTATTATAGCAATCAGCCCCAGCATTTT. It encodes CASSLQYYSNQPQHF.

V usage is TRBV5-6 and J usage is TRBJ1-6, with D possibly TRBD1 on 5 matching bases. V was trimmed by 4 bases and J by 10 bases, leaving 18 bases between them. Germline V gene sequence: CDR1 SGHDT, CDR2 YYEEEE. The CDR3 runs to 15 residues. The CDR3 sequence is CASSLPGEGGSPLHF. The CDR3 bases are TGTGCCAGCAGCCTGCCGGGGGAGGGTGGATCACCCCTCCACTTT.

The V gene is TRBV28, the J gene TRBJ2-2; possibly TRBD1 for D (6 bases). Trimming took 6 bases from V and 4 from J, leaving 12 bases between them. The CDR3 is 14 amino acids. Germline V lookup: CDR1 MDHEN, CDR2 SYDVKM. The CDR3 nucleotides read TGTGCCAGCAGCCCGGGACATCGCACCGGGGAGCTGTTTTTT. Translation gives CASSPGHRTGELFF.

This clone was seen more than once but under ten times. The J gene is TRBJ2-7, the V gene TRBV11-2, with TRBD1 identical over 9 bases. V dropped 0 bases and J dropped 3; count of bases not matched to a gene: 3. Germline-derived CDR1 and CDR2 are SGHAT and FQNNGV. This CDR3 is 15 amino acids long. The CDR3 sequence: CASSLEGQGDYEQYF. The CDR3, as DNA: TGTGCCAGCAGCTTAGAGGGACAGGGAGACTACGAGCAGTACTTC.

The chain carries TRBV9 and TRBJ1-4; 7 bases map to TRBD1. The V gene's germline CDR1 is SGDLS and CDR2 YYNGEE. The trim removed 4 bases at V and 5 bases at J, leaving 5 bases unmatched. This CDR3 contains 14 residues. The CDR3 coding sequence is TGTGCCAGCAGCTCGACAGGGAGGAATGAAAAACTGTTTTTT. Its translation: CASSSTGRNEKLFF.